The clone carrying this T cell receptor (beta chain) has only one observation. No antigen is known for it. In the original workflow: ImmunoSEQ output held junction-only sequences without quality scores, so filtering differed. Using immunoSEQ multiplex PCR, the repertoire was profiled, and TCRdb retains in-frame clones only, with some absent. The DNA was the basis for D and trimming; V, J and clone size are from that table. The sample has approximately 2.5 million clones, 93% seen once. The data are from a study of shared clonotypes between healthy human individuals. General study points: Sorted-subset sequencing, rarefaction showed, was incomplete despite large depth. A few donors had 5% to 6% of their naive CD4 clonotypes in common.

J was trimmed by 1 base and V by 3 bases; bases with no gene match: 9. Germline CDR1 and CDR2: PRHDT and FYEKMQ (reference sequence). This CDR3 is built from 16 residues. This chain joins TRBV13 and TRBJ2-7; 7 nucleotides align to TRBD2. Sequencing input: naive CD4+ T cells from PBMCs. The subset is: CD45RA+ positively selected. The TCR was taken from a man between 18 and 29 years old in good health. Some clones in this sample may be carry-over from other donors' samples. The DNA for the CDR3 is TGTGCCAGCAGCTTTGGTCTCCGTAGCGGGTCCTACGAGCAGTACTTC. Protein product: CASSFGLRSGSYEQYF.